This passage covers 16 T cell receptor beta chains from one sample sequenced in a study of T cell responses to AZD1222 COVID-19 vaccine. Produced via immunoSEQ multiplex PCR; TCRdb's table is partial and in-frame only. The sample includes about 150,000 clones, 92% seen only once; the top ten take approximately 2%. The sample in question was peripheral blood, obtained on day 0 of AZD1222 vaccination. These receptors all stem from an adult in good health.

This chain links TRBV7-2 with TRBJ1-2; 9 bases line up with TRBD1. The V segment lost 6 bases and the J segment 7 bases; nucleotides outside the gene matches: 6. The CDR3 loop spans 13 amino acids. In germline, CDR1 is SGHTA, CDR2 FQGNSA. The CDR3, as DNA: TGTGCCAGCAGTTGGGGACAGGGAGGTGGCTACACCTTC. It codes for CASSWGQGGGYTF. Complete variable domain (other parts from reference TRBV7-2 and TRBJ1-2): GAGVSQSPSNKVTEKGKDVELRCDPISGHTALYWYRQSLGQGLEFLIYFQGNSAPDKSGLPSDRFSAERTGGSVSTLTIQRTQQEDSAVYLCASSWGQGGGYTFGSGTRLTVV.

This clone was seen just once. This chain's CDR3 is CASSLARTGGGIEQYF. CDR3 bases: TGCGCCAGCAGCTTGGCGAGGACAGGGGGTGGGATCGAGCAGTACTTC. The chain links TRBV5-1 to TRBJ2-7; 10 bases match TRBD1. The CDR3 contains 16 residues. The V and J ends lost 0 bases and 6 bases, in that order; junction bases with no gene match: 9. Germline values: CDR1 SGHRS, CDR2 YFSETQ.

V usage is TRBV5-1 and J usage is TRBJ2-7; 8 nucleotides match TRBD2. CDR1 SGHRS and CDR2 YFSETQ come from the germline V gene. This CDR3 is built from 15 residues. With 4 bases clipped from V and 3 bases from J, the junction kept 9 bases outside the gene matches. The CDR3 region has the DNA TGCGCCAGCAGCCTAAGGGGTAGCGGGGTCTACGAGCAGTACTTC. Translating it yields CASSLRGSGVYEQYF.

Here the CDR3 DNA reads TGTGCCAGCAGCTTGGCTTTCGGACCGAACACTGAAGCTTTCTTT. Protein sequence: CASSLAFGPNTEAFF. This chain uses TRBV5-4 with TRBJ1-1; D uncertain. Deletions cut 0 bases from V and 1 base from J, with 10 bases between. Per the germline V gene, CDR1 is SGHNT and CDR2 is YYREEE (reference sequence). The CDR3 has 15 amino acids. Together with reference TRBV5-4 and TRBJ1-1, the CDR3 gives the full variable domain: ETGVTQSPTHLIKTRGQQVTLRCSSQSGHNTVSWYQQALGQGPQFIFQYYREEENGRGNFPPRFSGLQFPNYSSELNVNALELDDSALYLCASSLAFGPNTEAFFGQGTRLTVV.

The gene calls are TRBV10-3 and TRBJ2-5, with 8 nucleotides matching TRBD1. Germline assignment: CDR1 ENHRY and CDR2 SYGVKD. The CDR3 consists of 12 residues. V lost 7 bases to trimming and J lost 4 bases; unmatched junction nucleotides: 2. Here the CDR3 DNA reads TGTGCCATCAATACAGGGGGAGAGACCCAGTACTTC. Translating it yields CAINTGGETQYF.

J is TRBJ1-1 and V is TRBV10-3; 10 positions match TRBD1. CDR1 ENHRY and CDR2 SYGVKD come from the germline V gene. The CDR3 consists of 13 residues. The V gene end was trimmed by 10 bases and the J gene end by 1 base; junction bases not matched to a gene: 3. DNA for the CDR3: TGTGCCACGGGACAGGGGCGGAACACTGAAGCTTTCTTT. It translates to CATGQGRNTEAFF.

V and J are TRBV21-1 and TRBJ2-4; the table's D call TRBD1 went unverified against the DNA. TRBV21-1 represents a pseudogene. The CDR3 runs to 14 residues. In DNA form, the CDR3 reads TGTGCCAGCAGCAGGGGACAGTTCAGGAACATTCAGTACTTC. Translation: CASSRGQFRNIQYF.

The V gene is TRBV7-8, the J gene TRBJ2-7; no clear D gene. The CDR3 runs to 14 residues. V shed 1 base and J shed 3 bases, with 10 bases lying between them. CDR1 is SGHVS and CDR2 is FQNEAQ in the germline V gene. CDR3 sequence (DNA): TGTGCCAGCAGCTTAGTCGCAAAAAGCTACGAGCAGTACTTC. It yields the protein CASSLVAKSYEQYF.

The chain is built from TRBV11-2 and TRBJ2-7; D tentatively fits TRBD1 or TRBD2 (5 bases each). V was cut by 5 bases and J by 3 bases, with 17 bases left in between. CDR1 and CDR2 from the germline V gene are SGHAT and FQNNGV. This CDR3 contains 15 residues. DNA for the CDR3: TGTGCCAGCAGCCCAAACCGGGGCCTCCTCTACGAGCAGTACTTC. Its protein product is CASSPNRGLLYEQYF.

On this clone: An end of the junction does not agree with germline; a read error may underlie this. This CDR3 reads CASTLGTAEETQYF. For the CDR3, the DNA is TGTGCCAGCACCTTGGGGACAGCAGAAGAGACCCAGTACTTC. This chain links TRBV5-6 with TRBJ2-5; 7 bases fit TRBD1. In germline, CDR1 is SGHDT, CDR2 YYEEEE. The CDR3 totals 14 residues.

The genes are TRBV7-6 and TRBJ2-7; TRBD2 matches 8 bases. Germline trimming cut 2 bases from V and 0 bases from J; bases unmatched to any gene: 6. Germline V CDR1 and CDR2: SGHVS, FNYEAQ. CDR3 size: 16 residues. The CDR3 coding sequence is TGTGCCAGCAGCTTAAACGCGGGGGGTAGCTCCTACGAGCAGTACTTC. Its protein is CASSLNAGGSSYEQYF.

The gene calls are TRBV2 and TRBJ1-1; 8 bases line up with TRBD1. After removal of 5 bases from V and 6 bases from J, the junction contained 8 bases not matched to a gene. This CDR3 has 14 amino acids. CDR1 and CDR2 from the germline V gene are SNHLY and FYNNEI. CDR3 in amino acids: CASSQDRVRAEAFF. The CDR3 bases are TGTGCCAGCAGTCAGGACAGGGTTCGGGCTGAAGCTTTCTTT.

This chain's CDR3 is CASSPIQGGQPQHF. CDR3 in DNA: TGTGCCAGCTCACCCATCCAGGGAGGTCAGCCCCAGCATTTT. The gene calls are TRBV18 and TRBJ1-5; possibly TRBD1 for D (5 bases). From germline, CDR1 is KGHSH and CDR2 LQKENI. Trimming removed 3 bases from V and 6 bases from J, with 12 bases in between. This CDR3 contains 14 residues.

The rearrangement joins TRBV19 to TRBJ2-1; 11 bases line up with TRBD2. Germline V CDR1 and CDR2: LNHDA, SQIVND (reference sequence). The CDR3 runs to 15 residues. After removal of 5 bases from V and 4 bases from J, the junction contained 4 bases not matched to a gene. In DNA, the CDR3 is TGTGCCAGTAGTCCACGGACTAGCGGGTACAATGAGCAGTTCTTC. Translation: CASSPRTSGYNEQFF.

In nucleotides, the CDR3 is TGCGCCAGCAGCCAAGAGTCTACAGTTCCATACGAGCAGTACTTC. This encodes CASSQESTVPYEQYF. The chain has TRBV4-1 and TRBJ2-7; D not resolved. The CDR3 contains 15 residues. Trimming took 0 bases from V and 4 from J, leaving 13 bases between them. Germline-derived CDR1 and CDR2 are MGHRA and YSYEKL.

The V call is TRBV7-6, the J call TRBJ1-2; 7 bases match TRBD1. CDR1 and CDR2 from the germline V gene are SGHVS and FNYEAQ. The CDR3 runs 15 residues. The V and J ends lost 5 bases and 8 bases, in that order; junction bases with no gene match: 14. As DNA, the CDR3 is TGTGCCAGCAGCCGATCCGACAGGGCCGACTTCGGCTACACCTTC. Translated: CASSRSDRADFGYTF.